This T cell receptor beta chain was captured by sequencing in a study of early T cells in non-severe SARS-CoV-2 infection. Unique molecular identifiers tagged individual cDNA molecules. TCRdb reprocessed the 5' RACE reads with MiXCR, giving one entry per CDR3 protein. The profile shows fewer than 80,000 distinct CDR3 sequences, roughly 13% of them singletons. A few counts support this clonotype. Germline loops: CDR1 SGHTA, CDR2 FQGTGA. V shed 3 bases and J shed 6 bases, with 20 bases lying between them. This CDR3 is 17 amino acids long. Sequencing was carried out using whole blood. The chain uses TRBV7-3 and TRBJ2-2; D may be TRBD2 (6 bases). The sequence came from an adult who was a healthcare worker with PCR-confirmed SARS-CoV-2 infection or an uninfected control (not recorded which). The CDR3, as DNA: TGTGCCAGCAGCTTCGTTCCCGCGGGGCGTAGTGCCGGGGAGCTGTTTTTT. The encoded protein is CASSFVPAGRSAGELFF.